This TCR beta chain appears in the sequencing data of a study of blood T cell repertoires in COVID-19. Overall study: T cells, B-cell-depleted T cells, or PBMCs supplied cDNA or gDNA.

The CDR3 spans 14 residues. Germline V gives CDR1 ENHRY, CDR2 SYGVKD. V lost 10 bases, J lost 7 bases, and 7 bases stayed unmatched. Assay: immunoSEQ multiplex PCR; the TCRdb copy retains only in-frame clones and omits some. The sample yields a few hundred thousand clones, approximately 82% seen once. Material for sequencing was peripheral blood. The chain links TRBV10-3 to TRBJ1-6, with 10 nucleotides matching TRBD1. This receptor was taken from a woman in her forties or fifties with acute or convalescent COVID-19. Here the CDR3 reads CATRGGQGNSPLHF. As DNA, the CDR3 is TGTGCCACCAGGGGGGGACAGGGGAATTCACCCCTCCACTTT.